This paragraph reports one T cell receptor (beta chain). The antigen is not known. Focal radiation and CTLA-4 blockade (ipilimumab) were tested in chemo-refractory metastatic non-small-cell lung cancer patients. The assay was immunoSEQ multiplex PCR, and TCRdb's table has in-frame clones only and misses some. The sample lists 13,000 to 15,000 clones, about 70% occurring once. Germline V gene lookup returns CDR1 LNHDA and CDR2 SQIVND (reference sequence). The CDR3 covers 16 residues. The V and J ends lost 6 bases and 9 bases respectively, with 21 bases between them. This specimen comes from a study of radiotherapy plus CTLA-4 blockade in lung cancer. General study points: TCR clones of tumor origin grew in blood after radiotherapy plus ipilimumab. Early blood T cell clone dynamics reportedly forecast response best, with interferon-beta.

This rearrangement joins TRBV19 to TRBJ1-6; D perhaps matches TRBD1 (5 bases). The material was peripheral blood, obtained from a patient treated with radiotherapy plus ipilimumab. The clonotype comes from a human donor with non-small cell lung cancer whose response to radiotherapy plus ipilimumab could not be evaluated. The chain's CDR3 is CASSPSGGGAGSPLHF. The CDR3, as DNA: TGTGCCAGTAGCCCAAGTGGTGGAGGGGCGGGTTCACCCCTCCACTTT.